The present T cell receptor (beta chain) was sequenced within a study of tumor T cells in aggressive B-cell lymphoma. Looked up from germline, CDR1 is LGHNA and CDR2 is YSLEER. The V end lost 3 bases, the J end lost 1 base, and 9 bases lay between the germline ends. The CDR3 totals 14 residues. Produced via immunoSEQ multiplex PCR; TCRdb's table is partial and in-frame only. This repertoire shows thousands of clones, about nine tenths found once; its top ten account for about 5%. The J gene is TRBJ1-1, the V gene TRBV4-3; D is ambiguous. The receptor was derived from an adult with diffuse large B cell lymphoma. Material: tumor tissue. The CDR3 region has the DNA TGCGCCAGCAGCCAGTACGGTACGAACACTGAAGCTTTCTTT. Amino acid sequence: CASSQYGTNTEAFF.